One and the same sample provided the 5 T cell receptor beta chains below, sequenced in a study of regulatory T cells in long-lasting Graves disease. With iRepertoire HTBI primers and Arm-PCR of CDR3 regions, TCR beta libraries were built. TCRdb called the multiplex PCR reads again in MiXCR, with one record for every CDR3 protein. The sample holds some 410,000 distinct CDR3 sequences, 16% seen once. Time point reported: newly diagnosed GD, antithyroid drugs for less than 3 months. After RNA was extracted from PBMCs, the TCR library was made from it. The sample was also linked to a second study, of T cells in Graves' hyperthyroidism and ophthalmopathy.

Sequenced material: peripheral blood mononuclear cells (PBMCs), taken at new diagnosis, from a patient treated with antithyroid drugs. The origin of the receptors is a woman aged 25 to 39 with Graves disease.

The table lists this clonotype with many counts. This chain connects TRBV5-1 to TRBJ1-1; TRBD1 aligns across 12 bases. Germline V gives CDR1 SGHRS, CDR2 YFSETQ. The CDR3 runs to 16 residues. The V and J ends lost 4 bases and 0 bases, in that order; junction bases with no gene match: 4. In nucleotides, the CDR3 is TGCGCCAGCAGCGGGGGGACAGGGGGCCTGAACACTGAAGCTTTCTTT. Its protein is CASSGGTGGLNTEAFF. The full variable domain, with the rest looked up from reference TRBV5-1 and TRBJ1-1, is KAGVTQTPRYLIKTRGQQVTLSCSPISGHRSVSWYQQTPGQGLQFLFEYFSETQRNKGNFPGRFSGRQFSNSRSEMNVSTLELGDSALYLCASSGGTGGLNTEAFFGQGTRLTVV.

The CDR3 here is CAWRLAGGGEKLFF. The CDR3 bases are TGTGCCTGGAGACTTGCAGGGGGTGGTGAAAAACTGTTTTTT. The gene calls are TRBV30 and TRBJ1-4; 7 bases agree with TRBD1. CDR1 is GTSNPN, CDR2 SVGIG, per germline (reference sequence). CDR3 length equals 14 residues. V was clipped by 3 bases and J by 7 bases; unmatched bases: 8.

This clonotype was recorded a few times. DNA of the CDR3: TGTGCCAGCAGCTTTCTACACTACGAGCAGTACTTC. Translation gives CASSFLHYEQYF. V gene TRBV7-9 combines with J gene TRBJ2-7; D gene ambiguous. The CDR3 sequence is 12 residues long. Germline CDR1 reads SEHNR; CDR2 reads FQNEAQ (reference sequence). V was shortened by 3 bases and J by 3 bases, with 6 bases between the two germline ends.

This clonotype was recorded at least ten times. This chain joins TRBV28 and TRBJ2-1; the match to TRBD2 covers 7 bases. Germline V gene sequence: CDR1 MDHEN, CDR2 SYDVKM. J lost 6 bases, V lost 6 bases, and 14 bases had no gene match. This CDR3 is built from 16 residues. The CDR3 DNA is TGTGCCAGCAGGGCACCCGGGACTACATTCCGCAATGAGCAGTTCTTC. Translating gives CASRAPGTTFRNEQFF.

This clonotype has ten or more counts. The chain has TRBV5-1 and TRBJ1-1; 7 bases align to TRBD1. Germline V gene lookup returns CDR1 SGHRS and CDR2 YFSETQ. This CDR3 has 12 amino acids. The V gene end was trimmed by 4 bases and the J gene end by 7 bases; junction bases not matched to a gene: 4. CDR3 residues: CASSPGQNEAFF. CDR3 coding DNA: TGCGCCAGCAGCCCGGGACAGAATGAAGCTTTCTTT.